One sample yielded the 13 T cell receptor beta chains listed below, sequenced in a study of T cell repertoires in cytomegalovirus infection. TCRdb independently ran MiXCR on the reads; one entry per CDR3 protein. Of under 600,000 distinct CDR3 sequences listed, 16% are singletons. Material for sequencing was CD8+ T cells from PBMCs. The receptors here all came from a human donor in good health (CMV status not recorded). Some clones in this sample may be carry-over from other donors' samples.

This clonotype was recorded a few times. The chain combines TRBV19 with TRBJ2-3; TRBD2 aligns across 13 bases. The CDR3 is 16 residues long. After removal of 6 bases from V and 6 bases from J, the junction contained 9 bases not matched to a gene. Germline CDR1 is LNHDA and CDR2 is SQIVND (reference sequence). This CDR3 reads CASSNRGLAGDDTQYF. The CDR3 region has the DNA TGTGCCAGTAGCAACCGAGGACTAGCGGGAGATGATACGCAGTATTTT.

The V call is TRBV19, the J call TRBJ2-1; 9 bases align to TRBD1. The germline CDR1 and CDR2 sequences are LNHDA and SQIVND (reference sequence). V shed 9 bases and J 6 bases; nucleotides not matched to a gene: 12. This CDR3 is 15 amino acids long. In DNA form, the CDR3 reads TGTGCCAGCAAACTCTGGGACAGGGAATTCAATGAGCAGTTCTTC. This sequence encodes CASKLWDREFNEQFF.

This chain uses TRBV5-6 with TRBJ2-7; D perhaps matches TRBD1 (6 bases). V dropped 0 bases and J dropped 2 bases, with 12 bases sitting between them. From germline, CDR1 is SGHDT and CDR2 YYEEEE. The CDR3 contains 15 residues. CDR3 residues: CASSLDRVGTYEQYF. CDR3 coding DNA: TGTGCCAGCAGCTTGGACAGGGTTGGGACCTACGAGCAGTACTTC. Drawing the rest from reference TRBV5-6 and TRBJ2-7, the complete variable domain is DAGVTQSPTHLIKTRGQQVTLRCSPKSGHDTVSWYQQALGQGPQFIFQYYEEEERQRGNFPDRFSGHQFPNYSSELNVNALLLGDSALYLCASSLDRVGTYEQYFGPGTRLTVT.

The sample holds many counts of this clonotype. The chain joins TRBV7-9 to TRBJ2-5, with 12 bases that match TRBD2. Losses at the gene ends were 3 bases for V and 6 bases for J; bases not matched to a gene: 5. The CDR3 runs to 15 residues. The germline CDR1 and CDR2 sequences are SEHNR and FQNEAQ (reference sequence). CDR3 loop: CASSLVTSGSKTQYF. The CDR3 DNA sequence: TGTGCCAGCAGCTTGGTGACTAGCGGGAGTAAGACCCAGTACTTC.

CDR3 sequence (DNA): TGCGCCAGCAGCCGGGACAGGTCGGCAGATACGCAGTATTTT. Protein sequence: CASSRDRSADTQYF. The rearrangement uses TRBV10-2 and TRBJ2-3; TRBD1 agrees at 8 bases. Losses at the gene ends were 6 bases for V and 4 bases for J; bases not matched to a gene: 6. This CDR3 region has 14 residues. Germline V CDR1 and CDR2: WSHSY, SAAADI.

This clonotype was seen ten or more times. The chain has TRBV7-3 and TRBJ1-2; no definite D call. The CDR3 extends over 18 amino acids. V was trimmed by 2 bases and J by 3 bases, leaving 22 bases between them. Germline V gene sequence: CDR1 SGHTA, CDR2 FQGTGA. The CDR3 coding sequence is TGTGCCAGCAGCTTATCCCCGGTTTTCGAAGAAGTAGACTATGGCTACACCTTC. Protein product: CASSLSPVFEEVDYGYTF.

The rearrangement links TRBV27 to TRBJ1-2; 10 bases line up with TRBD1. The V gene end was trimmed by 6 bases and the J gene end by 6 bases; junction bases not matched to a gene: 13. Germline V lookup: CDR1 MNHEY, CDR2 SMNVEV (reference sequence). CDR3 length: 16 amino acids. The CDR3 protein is CASSETRTGGPHGYTF. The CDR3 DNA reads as TGTGCCAGCAGCGAAACGAGGACAGGGGGTCCTCATGGCTACACCTTC.

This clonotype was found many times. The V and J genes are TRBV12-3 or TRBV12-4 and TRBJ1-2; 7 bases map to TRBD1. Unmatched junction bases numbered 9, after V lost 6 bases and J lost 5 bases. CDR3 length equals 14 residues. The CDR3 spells CASRPTGEGYGYTF. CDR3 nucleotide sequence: TGTGCCAGCAGGCCAACAGGGGAAGGGTATGGCTACACCTTC.

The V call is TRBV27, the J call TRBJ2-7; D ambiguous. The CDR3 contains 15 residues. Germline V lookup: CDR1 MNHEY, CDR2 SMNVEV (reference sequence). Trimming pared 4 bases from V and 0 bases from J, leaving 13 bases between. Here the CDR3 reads CASSSNLWASYEQYF. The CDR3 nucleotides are TGTGCCAGCAGTTCCAACTTGTGGGCCTCCTACGAGCAGTACTTC.

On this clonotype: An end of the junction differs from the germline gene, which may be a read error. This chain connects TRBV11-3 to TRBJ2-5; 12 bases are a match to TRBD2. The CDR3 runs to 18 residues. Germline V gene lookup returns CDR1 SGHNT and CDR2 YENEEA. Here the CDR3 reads CASSSTPGLAGGAEIQYF. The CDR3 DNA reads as TGTGCCAGCAGCTCGACGCCGGGACTAGCGGGTGGAGCAGAGATCCAGTACTTC. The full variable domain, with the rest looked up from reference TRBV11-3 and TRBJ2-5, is EAGVVQSPRYKIIEKKQPVAFWCNPISGHNTLYWYLQNLGQGPELLIRYENEEAVDDSQLPKDRFSAERLKGVDSTLKIQPAELGDSAVYLCASSSTPGLAGGAEIQYFGPGTRLLVL.

The CDR3 region has the DNA TGCAGTGCTAGAGCGAGGAAAGGGCAAGAGACCCAGTACTTC. Translation gives CSARARKGQETQYF. The chain links TRBV20-1 to TRBJ2-5; D not certain. Deletions cut 1 base from V and 2 bases from J, with 11 bases between. The CDR3 runs to 14 residues. The germline V gene encodes CDR1 DFQATT and CDR2 SNEGSKA (reference sequence).

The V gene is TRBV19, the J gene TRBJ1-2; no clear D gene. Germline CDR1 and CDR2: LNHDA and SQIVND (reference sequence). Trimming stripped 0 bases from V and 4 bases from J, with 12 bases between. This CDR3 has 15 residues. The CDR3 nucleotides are TGTGCCAGTAGTATAGATCGGGCACCCTCCTATGGCTACACCTTC. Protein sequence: CASSIDRAPSYGYTF.

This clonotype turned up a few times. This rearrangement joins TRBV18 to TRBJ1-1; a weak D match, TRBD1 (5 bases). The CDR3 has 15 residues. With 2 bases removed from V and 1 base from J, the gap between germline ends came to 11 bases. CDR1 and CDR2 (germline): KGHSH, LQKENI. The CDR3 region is CASSPSGGQNTEAFF. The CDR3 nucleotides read TGTGCCAGCTCACCAAGCGGTGGACAGAACACTGAAGCTTTCTTT.